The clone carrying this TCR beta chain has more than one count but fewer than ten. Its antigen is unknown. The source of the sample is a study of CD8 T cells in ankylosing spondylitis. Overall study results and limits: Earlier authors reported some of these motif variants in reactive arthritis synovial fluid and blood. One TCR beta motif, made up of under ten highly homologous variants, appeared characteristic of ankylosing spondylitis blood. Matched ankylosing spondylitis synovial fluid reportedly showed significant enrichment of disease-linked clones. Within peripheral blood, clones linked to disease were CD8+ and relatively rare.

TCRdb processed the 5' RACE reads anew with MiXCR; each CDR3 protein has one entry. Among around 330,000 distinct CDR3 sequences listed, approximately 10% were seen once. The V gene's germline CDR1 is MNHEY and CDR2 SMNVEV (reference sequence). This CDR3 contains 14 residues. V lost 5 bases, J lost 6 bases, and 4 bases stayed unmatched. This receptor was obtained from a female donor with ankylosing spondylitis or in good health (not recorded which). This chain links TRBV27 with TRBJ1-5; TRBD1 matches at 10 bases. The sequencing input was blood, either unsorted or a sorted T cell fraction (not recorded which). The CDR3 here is CASSTRQGAQPQHF. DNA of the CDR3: TGTGCCAGCAGTACTCGACAGGGGGCTCAGCCCCAGCATTTT.